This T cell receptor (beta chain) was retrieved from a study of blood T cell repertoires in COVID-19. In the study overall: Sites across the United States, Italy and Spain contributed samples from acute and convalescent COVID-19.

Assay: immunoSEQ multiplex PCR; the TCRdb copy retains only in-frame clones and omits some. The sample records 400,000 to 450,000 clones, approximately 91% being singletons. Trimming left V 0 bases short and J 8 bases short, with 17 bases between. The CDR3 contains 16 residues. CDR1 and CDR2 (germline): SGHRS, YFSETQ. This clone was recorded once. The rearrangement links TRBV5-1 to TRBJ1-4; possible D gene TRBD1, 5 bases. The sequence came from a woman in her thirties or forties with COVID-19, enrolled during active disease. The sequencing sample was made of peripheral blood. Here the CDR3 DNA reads TGCGCCAGCAGCTTGGAACCCGGGACTGTCAGCGAAAAACTGTTTTTT. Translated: CASSLEPGTVSEKLFF.